This T cell receptor (beta chain) stems from a study of blood T cell repertoires in COVID-19. At the level of the study: The study drew acute and convalescent COVID-19 samples from the United States, Italy and Spain.

The CDR3 runs 14 residues. V was pared by 1 base and J by 6 bases, with 3 bases of the junction left unmatched. In germline, CDR1 is SGHAT, CDR2 FQNNGV. In the original analysis: How many nucleated cells were present was estimated from reference gene primer amplification. Profiled with immunoSEQ multiplex PCR; TCRdb holds only in-frame clones, not every one. Clone size and the V and J calls come from that table; the DNA yielded D and trimming. The data contain approximately 180,000 clones, approximately 78% of them singletons. The sequence derives from a woman in her forties or fifties who had recovered from COVID-19. The sample consisted of PBMCs or T cells enriched from blood (not recorded which). The chain couples TRBV11-2 to TRBJ1-5; TRBD1 matches 7 bases. CDR3 DNA: TGTGCCAGCAGCTTAGGGACAGGAGGTCAGCCCCAGCATTTT. This gives the protein CASSLGTGGQPQHF.